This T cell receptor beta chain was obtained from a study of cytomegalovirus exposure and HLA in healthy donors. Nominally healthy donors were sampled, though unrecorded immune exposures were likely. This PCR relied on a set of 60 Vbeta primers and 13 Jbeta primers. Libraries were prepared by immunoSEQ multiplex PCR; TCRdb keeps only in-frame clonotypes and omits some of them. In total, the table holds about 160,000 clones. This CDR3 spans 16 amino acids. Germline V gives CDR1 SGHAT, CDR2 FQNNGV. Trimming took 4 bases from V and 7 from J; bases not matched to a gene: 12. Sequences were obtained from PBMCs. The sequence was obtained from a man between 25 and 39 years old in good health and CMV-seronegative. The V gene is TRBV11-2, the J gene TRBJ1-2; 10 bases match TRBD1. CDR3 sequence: CASSSAKTGGAGGYTF. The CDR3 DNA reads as TGTGCCAGCAGCTCCGCTAAGACAGGGGGCGCAGGTGGCTACACCTTC.